The TCR beta chain under discussion was sequenced for a study of technical replicates of blood from several donors. TCRdb keeps only in-frame clones here, not all; method: immunoSEQ multiplex PCR. This sample has roughly 80,000 clones, with 85% to 95% found just once. Germline CDR1 reads LNHDA; CDR2 reads SQIVND (reference sequence). Trimming shortened V by 0 bases and J by 3 bases, and 11 bases separated the two germline ends. This CDR3 has 16 amino acids. J is TRBJ2-2 and V is TRBV19, with D possibly matching TRBD2 (6 bases). The sequenced sample was T cells isolated from PBMCs. The sequence came from a human donor in good health. As DNA, the CDR3 is TGTGCCAGTAGTATAGATCGGGGGACGTACACCGGGGAGCTGTTTTTT. Translating gives CASSIDRGTYTGELFF.